This T cell receptor (beta chain) was found in a study of T cells after yellow fever vaccination. Template-switching 5'RACE yielded the TCR cDNA; a universal primer site and UMIs were added in the process. TCRdb reprocessed the 5' RACE reads with MiXCR, giving one entry per CDR3 protein. The sample includes around 530,000 distinct CDR3 sequences, 17% of them seen just once. Germline CDR1 reads MDHEN; CDR2 reads SYDVKM. The CDR3 is 14 amino acids. V lost 5 bases and J 2 bases, leaving 12 bases between the germline ends. Study-wide results and caveats: Post-booster repertoires contained most primary-vaccination clones again (approximately 95% CD4, roughly 90% CD8). Any FACS-sorted repertoire could hold abundant clonotypes that contaminate it from the bulk population. Shared CD4/CD8 clonotypes were a small share, likely from convergent recombination.

Turning to this clonotype: The antigen remains unidentified.

V gene TRBV28 combines with J gene TRBJ2-5, with a tentative D call TRBD1 (6 bases). This material consisted of PBMCs, taken around 5 days after the first yellow fever vaccination. The clonotype originates from a man in his late teens or twenties who received the YFV17D yellow fever vaccine. DNA for the CDR3: TGTGCCAGCAGTATCAGGACAGAACAAGAGACCCAGTACTTC. The encoded protein is CASSIRTEQETQYF.